These 26 T cell receptor beta chains share one sample of origin, sequenced in a study of control samples from healthy donors and cancer patients. Using immunoSEQ multiplex PCR, the repertoire was profiled, and TCRdb retains in-frame clones only, with some absent. The sample yields roughly 130,000 clones, more than 70% seen once. Sequenced input: blood. The receptors shown here come from a man between 45 and 60 years old in good health.

DNA for the CDR3: TGCGCCAGCAGTGAGTACGGGGACAGGGGTGAAAAACTGTTTTTT. It yields the protein CASSEYGDRGEKLFF. The chain recombines TRBV10-2 with TRBJ1-4, with 10 bases matching TRBD1. Looked up from germline, CDR1 is WSHSY and CDR2 is SAAADI. V lost 1 base, J lost 7 bases, and 3 bases stayed unmatched. CDR3 length: 15 amino acids.

The V and J genes are TRBV6-6 and TRBJ2-7, with 8 bases fitting TRBD1. This CDR3 region has 15 residues. Per germline, CDR1 MNHNY and CDR2 SVGAGI (reference sequence). J lost 6 bases, V lost 2 bases, and 9 bases had no gene match. For the CDR3, the DNA is TGTGCCAGCAGTTACGCAGGGGGCAGGGGGCTCGAGCAGTACTTC. This gives the protein CASSYAGGRGLEQYF.

The V call is TRBV5-8, the J call TRBJ1-2; possibly TRBD1 for D (5 bases). This CDR3 is built from 13 residues. Trimming left V 6 bases short and J 6 bases short, with 15 bases between. The germline gives CDR1 SGHTS, CDR2 YDEGEE. The CDR3 protein is CASTPGGMDGYTF. The DNA for the CDR3 is TGTGCCAGCACCCCTGGGGGGATGGATGGCTACACCTTC.

V is TRBV6-5 and J is TRBJ1-6; D unresolved. The germline gives CDR1 MNHEY, CDR2 SVGAGI. The V and J ends lost 6 bases and 0 bases respectively, with 9 bases between them. The CDR3 sequence is 15 residues long. Here the CDR3 DNA reads TGTGCCAGCAGGGTAACAAGCTCCTATAATTCACCCCTCCACTTT. It yields the protein CASRVTSSYNSPLHF.

The V call is TRBV10-3, the J call TRBJ2-3; 7 bases align to TRBD2. The V segment lost 4 bases and the J segment 14 bases; nucleotides outside the gene matches: 9. From germline, CDR1 is ENHRY and CDR2 SYGVKD. The CDR3 contains 12 residues. In DNA, the CDR3 is TGTGCCATCAGTGTTGACGGGGGGTCCAGGTATTTT. Protein product: CAISVDGGSRYF.

The J gene is TRBJ2-2, the V gene TRBV4-1; TRBD1 matches 7 bases. Germline V gene sequence: CDR1 MGHRA, CDR2 YSYEKL. The CDR3 covers 18 residues. The junction had 15 bases not matched to a gene; V was cut back by 1 base and J by 7 bases. In DNA form, the CDR3 reads TGCGCCAGCAGCCAAGCTTTGGCAGGGGGTTCTCGTAGCGGGGAGCTGTTTTTT. This codes for CASSQALAGGSRSGELFF.

The chain couples TRBV27 to TRBJ1-1; D may be TRBD1 (5 bases). The CDR3 is 13 residues long. V was shortened by 0 bases and J by 4 bases, with 6 bases between the two germline ends. Germline values: CDR1 MNHEY, CDR2 SMNVEV (reference sequence). CDR3 sequence: CASSLSGTTEAFF. Written as DNA, the CDR3 is TGTGCCAGCAGTTTATCAGGGACCACTGAAGCTTTCTTT.

The chain employs TRBV5-4 and TRBJ2-7; D possibly corresponds to TRBD2 (5 bases). The V gene's germline CDR1 is SGHNT and CDR2 YYREEE (reference sequence). Trimming cost V 1 base and J 2 bases, with 7 bases left between them. The CDR3 runs to 13 residues. The CDR3 here is CASSLFGAYEQYF. The CDR3 DNA sequence: TGTGCCAGCAGCTTGTTCGGGGCCTACGAGCAGTACTTC.

This clone was counted a single time. The CDR3 DNA follows: TGTGCCAGCAGCTTCCACAGCGGGGGGACCCCAGATACGCAGTATTTT. It codes for CASSFHSGGTPDTQYF. The rearrangement joins TRBV7-3 to TRBJ2-3; 9 bases agree with TRBD2. The CDR3 covers 16 residues. Germline V CDR1 and CDR2: SGHTA, FQGTGA. Germline trimming cut 3 bases from V and 4 bases from J; bases unmatched to any gene: 8.

The J gene is TRBJ1-3, the V gene TRBV9; the D is unclear. The CDR3 has 12 residues. Germline V gives CDR1 SGDLS, CDR2 YYNGEE. Trimming left V 4 bases short and J 8 bases short, with 10 bases between. The CDR3 nucleotides read TGTGCCAGCAGCCCGACGGCGGACACCATATATTTT. Translation: CASSPTADTIYF.

The J gene is TRBJ1-1, the V gene TRBV19; 8 positions match TRBD1. CDR1 LNHDA and CDR2 SQIVND come from the germline V gene (reference sequence). The trim removed 6 bases at V and 4 bases at J, leaving 10 bases unmatched. The CDR3 runs 15 residues. The CDR3 sequence: CASRYGTGGPTEAFF. The CDR3 DNA sequence: TGTGCCAGTAGATATGGCACAGGGGGTCCCACTGAAGCTTTCTTT.

This chain connects TRBV29-1 to TRBJ2-3, with 7 bases matching TRBD1. V gave up 1 base and J gave up 5 bases; unmatched junction bases: 9. Germline V gene data show CDR1 as SQVTM and CDR2 as ANQGSEA. The CDR3 has 15 residues. The CDR3 region has the DNA TGCAGCGTTGAAGGAGGGGGCGGCGCCGTAGATACGCAGTATTTT. Its translation is CSVEGGGGAVDTQYF.

The rearrangement links TRBV5-1 to TRBJ1-4, with D maybe TRBD1 (6 bases). Deletions cut 4 bases from V and 7 bases from J, with 14 bases between. The CDR3 contains 14 residues. Looked up from germline, CDR1 is SGHRS and CDR2 is YFSETQ. The CDR3 nucleotides read TGCGCCAGCAGCATAACAGGGAGAGGTGAAAAACTGTTTTTT. This gives the protein CASSITGRGEKLFF. Full variable domain (remainder filled in from reference TRBV5-1 and TRBJ1-4): KAGVTQTPRYLIKTRGQQVTLSCSPISGHRSVSWYQQTPGQGLQFLFEYFSETQRNKGNFPGRFSGRQFSNSRSEMNVSTLELGDSALYLCASSITGRGEKLFFGSGTQLSVL.

The CDR3 loop is CASSSSTTSGGAYNEQFF. The CDR3 nucleotides read TGTGCCAGCAGTTCATCCACTACTAGCGGGGGGGCCTACAATGAGCAGTTCTTC. This chain links TRBV28 with TRBJ2-1; 13 nucleotides align to TRBD2. Germline V gene sequence: CDR1 MDHEN, CDR2 SYDVKM. The CDR3 sequence is 18 residues long. With 4 bases clipped from V and 2 bases from J, the junction kept 8 bases outside the gene matches.

J is TRBJ2-7 and V is TRBV24-1; D gene unclear. This CDR3 is built from 14 residues. Trimming left V 2 bases short and J 6 bases short, with 13 bases between. Germline loops: CDR1 KGHDR, CDR2 SFDVKD. The CDR3 nucleotides read TGTGCCACCAGTGATTCCGGCACTATCGGCGAGCAGTACTTC. Translated, it gives CATSDSGTIGEQYF.

As DNA, the CDR3 is TGCGCCAGCAGCCCTGGCTTAGCGGAACAAGAGACCCAGTACTTC. Amino acids: CASSPGLAEQETQYF. The chain recombines TRBV4-1 with TRBJ2-5, with TRBD2 as a possible D gene (6 bases). The CDR3 runs 15 residues. Germline values: CDR1 MGHRA, CDR2 YSYEKL. Trimming took off 4 bases at V and 2 bases at J, with 14 bases between the two ends.

This chain connects TRBV6-5 to TRBJ2-7; D ambiguous. This CDR3 contains 15 residues. The germline V gene encodes CDR1 MNHEY and CDR2 SVGAGI. V was trimmed by 0 bases and J by 2 bases, leaving 11 bases between them. The CDR3 DNA reads TGTGCCAGCAGTTACTCGTACGAGGTAACCTACGAGCAGTACTTC. Its translation: CASSYSYEVTYEQYF.

This chain connects TRBV6-1 to TRBJ1-1, with D unresolved. Trimming removed 1 base from V and 4 bases from J, with 7 bases in between. Germline lookup yields CDR1 MNHNS and CDR2 SASEGT. CDR3 length equals 13 residues. The CDR3 bases are TGTGCCAGCAGTGAAGATTCGATCACTGAAGCTTTCTTT. Protein product: CASSEDSITEAFF.

The chain recombines TRBV27 with TRBJ2-7, with a possible D match to TRBD2 (7 bases). CDR3 length: 15 residues. The V and J ends lost 1 base and 2 bases respectively, with 12 bases between them. The germline gives CDR1 MNHEY, CDR2 SMNVEV (reference sequence). CDR3 DNA: TGTGCCAGCAGTTTATTTGCGGGGGCCCCCTACGAGCAGTACTTC. This sequence encodes CASSLFAGAPYEQYF.

The chain recombines TRBV10-3 with TRBJ2-7; D is unresolved. The CDR3 extends over 15 amino acids. V dropped 3 bases and J dropped 1 base, with 13 bases sitting between them. Germline CDR1 is ENHRY and CDR2 is SYGVKD. CDR3 loop: CAISDFRVGSYEQYF. CDR3 bases: TGTGCCATCAGTGATTTCCGGGTCGGATCCTACGAGCAGTACTTC.

The chain combines TRBV28 with TRBJ2-2, with TRBD2 matching over 9 bases. The CDR3 has 15 residues. CDR1 is MDHEN and CDR2 is SYDVKM in the germline V gene. With 8 bases clipped from V and 0 bases from J, the junction kept 4 bases outside the gene matches. Here the CDR3 reads CASLIAGANTGELFF. DNA of the CDR3: TGTGCCAGCCTTATAGCGGGGGCGAACACCGGGGAGCTGTTTTTT.

The chain couples TRBV6-5 to TRBJ1-4; D is unclear. The CDR3 has 15 residues. Germline CDR1 is MNHEY and CDR2 is SVGAGI. V lost 6 bases, J lost 0 bases, and 11 bases lay in between. CDR3 in amino acids: CASRGYRATNEKLFF. The CDR3 DNA reads TGTGCCAGCAGGGGATACCGAGCAACTAATGAAAAACTGTTTTTT.

The V call is TRBV14, the J call TRBJ2-4, with TRBD1 matching over 11 bases. The CDR3 loop spans 17 amino acids. The V gene end was trimmed by 1 base and the J gene end by 8 bases; junction bases not matched to a gene: 10. Per germline, CDR1 SGHDN and CDR2 FVKESK. In DNA form, the CDR3 reads TGTGCCAGCAGCCAAGGTGCAATGCGGGACAGGGGGTACATTCAGTACTTC. Encoded protein: CASSQGAMRDRGYIQYF.

The rearrangement joins TRBV19 to TRBJ2-7, with 7 bases matching TRBD1. The V gene's germline CDR1 is LNHDA and CDR2 SQIVND (reference sequence). V lost 5 bases to trimming and J lost 2 bases; unmatched junction nucleotides: 6. There are 14 residues in the CDR3. CDR3 loop: CASSVTGVTYEQYF. CDR3 DNA sequence: TGTGCCAGTAGTGTAACAGGGGTGACCTACGAGCAGTACTTC. Full variable domain (remainder filled in from reference TRBV19 and TRBJ2-7): DGGITQSPKYLFRKEGQNVTLSCEQNLNHDAMYWYRQDPGQGLRLIYYSQIVNDFQKGDIAEGYSVSREKKESFPLTVTSAQKNPTAFYLCASSVTGVTYEQYFGPGTRLTVT.

The chain employs TRBV3-1 (or the pseudogene TRBV3-2) and TRBJ2-7; D gene ambiguous. Germline loops: CDR1 LGHDT, CDR2 YNNKEL (reference sequence). Trimming left V 0 bases short and J 0 bases short, with 12 bases between. This CDR3 is built from 16 residues. The CDR3 loop is CASSQDWARSSYEQYF. The CDR3 DNA reads TGTGCCAGCAGCCAAGATTGGGCTAGAAGCTCCTACGAGCAGTACTTC.

This clone was detected only a few times. The rearrangement joins TRBV27 to TRBJ1-1; 8 nucleotides agree with TRBD1. The V gene end was trimmed by 5 bases and the J gene end by 0 bases; junction bases not matched to a gene: 14. Looked up from germline, CDR1 is MNHEY and CDR2 is SMNVEV (reference sequence). This CDR3 has 18 amino acids. CDR3 bases: TGTGCCAGCAGTCCAAAGACAGGGGTGTCGTTTGTGAACACTGAAGCTTTCTTT. Translating it yields CASSPKTGVSFVNTEAFF.